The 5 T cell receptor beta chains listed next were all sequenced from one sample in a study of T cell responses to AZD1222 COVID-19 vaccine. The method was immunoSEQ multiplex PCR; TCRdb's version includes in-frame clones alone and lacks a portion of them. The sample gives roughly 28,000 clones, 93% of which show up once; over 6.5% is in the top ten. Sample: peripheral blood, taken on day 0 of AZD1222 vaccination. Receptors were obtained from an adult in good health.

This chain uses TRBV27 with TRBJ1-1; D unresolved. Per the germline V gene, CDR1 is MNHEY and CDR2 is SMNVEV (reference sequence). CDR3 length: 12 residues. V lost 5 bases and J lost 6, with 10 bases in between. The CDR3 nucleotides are TGTGCCAGCAGTGAGGGATCCGCTGAAGCTTTCTTT. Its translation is CASSEGSAEAFF.

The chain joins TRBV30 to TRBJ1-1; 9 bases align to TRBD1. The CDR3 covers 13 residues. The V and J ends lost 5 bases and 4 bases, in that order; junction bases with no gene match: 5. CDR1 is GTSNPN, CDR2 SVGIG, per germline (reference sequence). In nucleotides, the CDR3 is TGTGCCTGGGGGACAGGGACTCTCACTGAAGCTTTCTTT. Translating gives CAWGTGTLTEAFF.

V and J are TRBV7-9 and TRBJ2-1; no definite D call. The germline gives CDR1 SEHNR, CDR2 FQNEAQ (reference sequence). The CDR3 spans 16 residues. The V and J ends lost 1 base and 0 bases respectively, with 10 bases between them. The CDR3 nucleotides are TGTGCCAGCAGCTTAGGTCACTTTAGCTCCTACAATGAGCAGTTCTTC. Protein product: CASSLGHFSSYNEQFF.

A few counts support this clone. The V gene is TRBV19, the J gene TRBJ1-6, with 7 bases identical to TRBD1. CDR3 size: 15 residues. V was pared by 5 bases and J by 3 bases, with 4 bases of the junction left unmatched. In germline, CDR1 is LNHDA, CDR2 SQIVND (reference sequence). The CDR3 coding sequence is TGTGCCAGTAGTCCCCGACAGGGCTATAATTCACCCCTCCACTTT. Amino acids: CASSPRQGYNSPLHF. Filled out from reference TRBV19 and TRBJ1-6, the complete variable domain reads DGGITQSPKYLFRKEGQNVTLSCEQNLNHDAMYWYRQDPGQGLRLIYYSQIVNDFQKGDIAEGYSVSREKKESFPLTVTSAQKNPTAFYLCASSPRQGYNSPLHFGNGTRLTVT.

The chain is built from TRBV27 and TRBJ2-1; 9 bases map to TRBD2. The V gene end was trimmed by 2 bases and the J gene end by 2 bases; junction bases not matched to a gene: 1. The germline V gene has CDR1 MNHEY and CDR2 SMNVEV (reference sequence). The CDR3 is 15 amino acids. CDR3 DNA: TGTGCCAGCAGTTTACCTAGCGGGGCCTACAATGAGCAGTTCTTC. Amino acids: CASSLPSGAYNEQFF.